The source of this T cell receptor (beta chain) is a study of blood T cell repertoires in COVID-19. Looking at the study overall: COVID-19 samples, acute and convalescent, were from the United States, Italy and Spain. The analysed material was cDNA or gDNA that came from T cells, B-cell-depleted T cells, or PBMCs.

Data came from immunoSEQ multiplex PCR; TCRdb stores just in-frame clones and leaves some out. This table holds about 310,000 clones, 75% to 90% found once. This clone was seen once. Participant reports of clinical history set cohort assignment. Within the 2 weeks before study entry, each person in the exposed group met a COVID-19 case. From germline, CDR1 is MNHEY and CDR2 SMNVEV (reference sequence). CDR3 size: 14 residues. V dropped 0 bases and J dropped 3 bases, with 9 bases sitting between them. Input material: PBMCs or T cells enriched from blood (not recorded which). The rearrangement links TRBV27 to TRBJ2-7; the D is unclear. This TCR was recovered from a woman aged 25 to 45 who had been exposed to COVID-19. Here the CDR3 DNA reads TGTGCCAGCAGTTTATCGGCTGTAAACTACGAGCAGTACTTC. As protein: CASSLSAVNYEQYF.